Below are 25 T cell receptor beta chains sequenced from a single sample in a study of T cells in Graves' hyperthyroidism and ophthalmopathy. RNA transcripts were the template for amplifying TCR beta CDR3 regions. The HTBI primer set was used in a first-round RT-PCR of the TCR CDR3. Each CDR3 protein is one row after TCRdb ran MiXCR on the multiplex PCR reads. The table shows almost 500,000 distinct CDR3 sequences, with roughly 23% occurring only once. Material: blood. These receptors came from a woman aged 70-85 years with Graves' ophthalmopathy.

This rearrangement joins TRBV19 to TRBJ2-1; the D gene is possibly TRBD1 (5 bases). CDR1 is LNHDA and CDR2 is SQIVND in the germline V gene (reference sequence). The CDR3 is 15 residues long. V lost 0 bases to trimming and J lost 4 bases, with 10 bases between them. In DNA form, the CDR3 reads TGTGCCAGTAGTATAGAGGAACAGGCATACAATGAGCAGTTCTTC. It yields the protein CASSIEEQAYNEQFF.

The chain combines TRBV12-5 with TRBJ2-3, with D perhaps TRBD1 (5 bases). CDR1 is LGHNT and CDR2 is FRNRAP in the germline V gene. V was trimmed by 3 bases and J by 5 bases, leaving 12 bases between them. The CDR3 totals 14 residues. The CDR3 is CASGFRGPEDTQYF. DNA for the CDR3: TGTGCTAGTGGTTTTAGGGGTCCTGAAGATACGCAGTATTTT.

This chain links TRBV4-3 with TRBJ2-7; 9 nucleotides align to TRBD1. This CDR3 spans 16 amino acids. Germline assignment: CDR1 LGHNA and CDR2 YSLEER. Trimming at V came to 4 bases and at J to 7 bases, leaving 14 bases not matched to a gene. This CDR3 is CASSLGPGQGIEEQYF. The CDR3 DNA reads TGCGCCAGCAGCCTCGGACCGGGACAGGGAATTGAAGAGCAGTACTTC.

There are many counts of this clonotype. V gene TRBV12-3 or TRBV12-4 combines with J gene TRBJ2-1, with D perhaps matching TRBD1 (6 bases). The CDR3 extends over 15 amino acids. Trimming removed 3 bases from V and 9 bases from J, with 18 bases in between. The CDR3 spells CASSFTSQGTTEQFF. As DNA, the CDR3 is TGTGCCAGCAGTTTTACTTCGCAGGGGACGACTGAGCAGTTCTTC.

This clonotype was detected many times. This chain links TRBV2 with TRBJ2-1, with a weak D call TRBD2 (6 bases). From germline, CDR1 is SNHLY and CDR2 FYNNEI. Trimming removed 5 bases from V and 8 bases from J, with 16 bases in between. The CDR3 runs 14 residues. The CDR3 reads CASSPLLAYHEQFF. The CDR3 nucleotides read TGTGCCAGCAGTCCCCTACTAGCTTACCATGAGCAGTTCTTC.

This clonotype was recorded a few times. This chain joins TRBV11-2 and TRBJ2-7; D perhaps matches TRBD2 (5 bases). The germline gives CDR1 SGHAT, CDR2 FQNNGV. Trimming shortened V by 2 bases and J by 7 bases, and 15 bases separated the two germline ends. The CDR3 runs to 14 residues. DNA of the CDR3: TGTGCCAGCAGCTTATTAGGCGGAACGGGGGAGCAGTACTTC. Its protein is CASSLLGGTGEQYF.

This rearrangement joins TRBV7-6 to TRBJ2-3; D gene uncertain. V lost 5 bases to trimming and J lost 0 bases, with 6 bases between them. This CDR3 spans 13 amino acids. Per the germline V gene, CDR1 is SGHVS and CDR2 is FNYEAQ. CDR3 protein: CASSRMSTDTQYF. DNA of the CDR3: TGTGCCAGCAGCCGGATGAGCACAGATACGCAGTATTTT.

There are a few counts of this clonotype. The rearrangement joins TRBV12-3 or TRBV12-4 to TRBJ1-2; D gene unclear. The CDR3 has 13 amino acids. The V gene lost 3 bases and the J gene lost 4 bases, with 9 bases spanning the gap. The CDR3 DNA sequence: TGTGCCAGCAGTTTCTTGCAGAGCTATGGCTACACCTTC. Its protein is CASSFLQSYGYTF.

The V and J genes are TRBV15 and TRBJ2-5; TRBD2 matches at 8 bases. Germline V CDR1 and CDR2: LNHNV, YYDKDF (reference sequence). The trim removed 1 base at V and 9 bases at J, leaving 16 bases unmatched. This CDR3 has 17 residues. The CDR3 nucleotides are TGTGCCACCAGCAGAGCCGGAGGGCGGGGAGCGGGGGCCTCCCAGTACTTC. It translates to CATSRAGGRGAGASQYF.

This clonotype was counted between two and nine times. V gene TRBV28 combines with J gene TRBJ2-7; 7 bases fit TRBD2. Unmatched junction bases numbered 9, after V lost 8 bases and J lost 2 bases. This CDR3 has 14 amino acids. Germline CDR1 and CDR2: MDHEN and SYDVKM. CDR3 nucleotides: TGTGCCAGCCAAAGCGGGGCTGCACCCTACGAGCAGTACTTC. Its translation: CASQSGAAPYEQYF.

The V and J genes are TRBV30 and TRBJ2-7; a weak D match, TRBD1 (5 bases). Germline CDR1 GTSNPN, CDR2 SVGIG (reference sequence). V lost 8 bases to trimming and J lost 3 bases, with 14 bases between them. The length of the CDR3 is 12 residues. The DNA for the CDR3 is TGTGCCGGGGCCCCGTCTAGCTACGAGCAGTACTTC. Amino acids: CAGAPSSYEQYF.

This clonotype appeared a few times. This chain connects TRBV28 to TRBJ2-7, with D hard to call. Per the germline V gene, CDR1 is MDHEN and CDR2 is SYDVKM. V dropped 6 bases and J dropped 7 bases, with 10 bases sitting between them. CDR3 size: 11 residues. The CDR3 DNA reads TGTGCCAGCAGGCGAGCTAGGGAGCAGTACTTC. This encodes CASRRAREQYF.

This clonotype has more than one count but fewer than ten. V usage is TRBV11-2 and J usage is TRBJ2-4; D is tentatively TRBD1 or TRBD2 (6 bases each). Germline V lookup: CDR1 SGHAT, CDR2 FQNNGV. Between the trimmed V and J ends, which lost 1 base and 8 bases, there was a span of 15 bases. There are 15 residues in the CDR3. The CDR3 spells CASSLGGRGGDIQYF. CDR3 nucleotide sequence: TGTGCCAGCAGCTTAGGGGGCAGGGGAGGAGACATTCAGTACTTC.

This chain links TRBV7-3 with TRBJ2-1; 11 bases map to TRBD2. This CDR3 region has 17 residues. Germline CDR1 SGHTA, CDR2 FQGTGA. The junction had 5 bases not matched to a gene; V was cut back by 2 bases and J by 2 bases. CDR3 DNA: TGTGCCAGCAGCTTAGCCGGGACTAGCGGAGCCTACAATGAGCAGTTCTTC. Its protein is CASSLAGTSGAYNEQFF.

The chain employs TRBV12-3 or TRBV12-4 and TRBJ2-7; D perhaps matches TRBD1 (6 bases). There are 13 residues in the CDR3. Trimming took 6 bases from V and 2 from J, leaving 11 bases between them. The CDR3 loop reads CASRVTGTYEQYF. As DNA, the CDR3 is TGTGCCAGCAGGGTTACAGGGACCTACGAGCAGTACTTC.

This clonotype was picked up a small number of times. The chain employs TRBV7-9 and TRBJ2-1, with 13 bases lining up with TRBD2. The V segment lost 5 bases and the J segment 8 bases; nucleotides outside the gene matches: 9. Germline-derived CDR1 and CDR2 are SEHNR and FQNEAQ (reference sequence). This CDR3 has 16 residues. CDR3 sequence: CASSPTSGRAGDEQFF. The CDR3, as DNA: TGTGCCAGCAGCCCCACTAGCGGGAGGGCCGGGGATGAGCAGTTCTTC.

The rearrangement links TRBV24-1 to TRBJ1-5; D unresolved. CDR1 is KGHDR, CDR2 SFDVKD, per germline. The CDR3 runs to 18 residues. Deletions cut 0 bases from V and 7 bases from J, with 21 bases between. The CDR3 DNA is TGTGCCACCAGTGATTTGCAAATCGGGGTCTTCGCGAGGCAGCCCCAGCATTTT. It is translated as CATSDLQIGVFARQPQHF.

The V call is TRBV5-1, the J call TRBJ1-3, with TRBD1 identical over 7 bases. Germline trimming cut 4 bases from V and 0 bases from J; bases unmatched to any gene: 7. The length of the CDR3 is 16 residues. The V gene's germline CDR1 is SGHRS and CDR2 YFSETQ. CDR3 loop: CASSPGTVNSGNTIYF. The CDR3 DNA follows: TGCGCCAGCAGCCCGGGGACAGTCAACTCTGGAAACACCATATATTTT.

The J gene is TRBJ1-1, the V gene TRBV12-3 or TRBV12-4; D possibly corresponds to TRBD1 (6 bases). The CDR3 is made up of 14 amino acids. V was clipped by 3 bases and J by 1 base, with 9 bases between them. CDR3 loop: CASSLPGQNTEAFF. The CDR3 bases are TGTGCCAGCAGTTTGCCGGGACAGAACACTGAAGCTTTCTTT.

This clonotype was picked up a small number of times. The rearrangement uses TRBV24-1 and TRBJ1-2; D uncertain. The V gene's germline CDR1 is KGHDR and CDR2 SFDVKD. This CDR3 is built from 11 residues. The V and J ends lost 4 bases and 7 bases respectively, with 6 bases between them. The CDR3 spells CATSDGSGYTF. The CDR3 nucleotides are TGTGCCACCAGTGACGGCAGTGGCTACACCTTC.

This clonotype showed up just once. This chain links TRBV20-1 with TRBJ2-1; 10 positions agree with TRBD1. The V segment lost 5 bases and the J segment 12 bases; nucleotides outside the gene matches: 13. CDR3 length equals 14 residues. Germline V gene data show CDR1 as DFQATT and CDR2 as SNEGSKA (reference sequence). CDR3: CSAGGDRGSLAQFF. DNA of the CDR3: TGCAGTGCTGGAGGGGACAGGGGTTCGTTGGCGCAGTTCTTC.

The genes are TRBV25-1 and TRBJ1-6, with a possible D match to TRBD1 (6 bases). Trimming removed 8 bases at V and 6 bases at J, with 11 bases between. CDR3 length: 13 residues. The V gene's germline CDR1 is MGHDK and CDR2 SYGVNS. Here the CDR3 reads CASARTVNSPLHF. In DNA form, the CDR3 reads TGTGCCAGCGCGAGGACAGTTAATTCACCCCTCCACTTT.

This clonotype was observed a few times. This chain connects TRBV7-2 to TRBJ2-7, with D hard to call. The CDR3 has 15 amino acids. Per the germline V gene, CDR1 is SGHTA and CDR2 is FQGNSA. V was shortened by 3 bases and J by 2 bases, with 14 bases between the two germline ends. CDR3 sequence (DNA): TGTGCCAGCAGCTTTGGCCGCAGGCCAACCTACGAGCAGTACTTC. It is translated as CASSFGRRPTYEQYF.

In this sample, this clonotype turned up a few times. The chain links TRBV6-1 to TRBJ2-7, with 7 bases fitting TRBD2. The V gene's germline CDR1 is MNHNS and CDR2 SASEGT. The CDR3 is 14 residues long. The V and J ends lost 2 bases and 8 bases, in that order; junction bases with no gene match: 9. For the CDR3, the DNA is TGTGCCAGCAGTGAACAGGGCGGGAGAGAGAAGCAGTACTTC. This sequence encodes CASSEQGGREKQYF.

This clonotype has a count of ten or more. The CDR3 DNA reads TGTGCCAGCAGTTACTACCTGAACACTGAAGCTTTCTTT. This gives the protein CASSYYLNTEAFF. This sequence joins TRBV28 and TRBJ1-1; the D is unclear. The CDR3 spans 13 residues. Germline lookup yields CDR1 MDHEN and CDR2 SYDVKM. With 4 bases removed from V and 0 bases from J, the gap between germline ends came to 6 bases.